The clone carrying this T cell receptor beta chain was picked up a small number of times. Between the trimmed V and J ends, which lost 2 bases and 4 bases, there was a span of 3 bases. CDR1 is KGHSH, CDR2 LQKENI, per germline. The CDR3 totals 11 residues. Each CDR3 protein is one row after TCRdb ran MiXCR on the 5' RACE reads. This table holds 450,000 to 550,000 distinct CDR3 sequences, just over 20% found once. The sample belongs to a study of T cells after yellow fever vaccination. The V and J genes are TRBV18 and TRBJ2-7; D is unclear. This sequence was found in a man between 18 and 35 years old who received the YFV17D yellow fever vaccine. Sequenced material: PBMCs, taken 21 days after the first yellow fever vaccination. CDR3 nucleotide sequence: TGTGCCAGCTCACCAATGTACGAGCAGTACGTC. Translating it yields CASSPMYEQYV.